The present entry profiles one TCR beta chain with its context. This entry comes from a study of blood T cell repertoires in COVID-19. For the study at large: The United States, Italy and Spain were the sources of the acute and convalescent COVID-19 samples. Sources were T cells, B-cell-depleted T cells, or PBMCs; the material itself was cDNA or gDNA.

The CDR3 extends over 13 amino acids. Germline-derived CDR1 and CDR2 are LGHDT and YNNKEL (reference sequence). The V and J ends lost 0 bases and 6 bases respectively, with 9 bases between them. Original analysis: The assay estimated nucleated cells by amplifying reference gene primers. Some clones are missing from TCRdb's copy, which holds only in-frame ones; the method was immunoSEQ multiplex PCR. That table furnishes V, J and clone size, whereas the DNA furnished D and trimming. The sample includes approximately 100,000 clones, approximately 72% of them seen just once. The sequence came from a man in his sixties or seventies with acute or convalescent COVID-19. The source material was peripheral blood. The chain carries TRBV3-1 (or the pseudogene TRBV3-2) and TRBJ2-7; D call uncertain. This CDR3 is CASSQDLRSEQYF. CDR3 nucleotide sequence: TGTGCCAGCAGCCAAGATCTGAGAAGCGAGCAGTACTTC.